These 32 T cell receptor beta chains came from one sample sequenced in a study of patients and donors after allogeneic stem cell transplantation. Via MiXCR, TCRdb re-called the RT-PCR reads, giving one row per CDR3 protein. The table includes about a million distinct CDR3 sequences, approximately 19% detected once. The sequenced sample was blood, either unsorted or a sorted T cell fraction (not recorded which). The source of these receptors is a human donor who was either an allogeneic HSCT recipient or a stem cell or donor lymphocyte infusion donor (not recorded which). It is not recorded whose cells these are; they may come from a transplant donor.

The table lists this clonotype with many counts. The chain employs TRBV12-3 or TRBV12-4 and TRBJ1-6; D call uncertain. CDR3 size: 15 residues. Trimming shortened V by 3 bases and J by 0 bases, and 6 bases separated the two germline ends. Written as DNA, the CDR3 is TGTGCCAGCAGTTTGGGTGGCTCCTATAATTCACCCCTCCACTTT. It codes for CASSLGGSYNSPLHF.

The table lists this clonotype with a few counts. This chain links TRBV12-3 or TRBV12-4 with TRBJ1-2, with TRBD1 matching 7 bases. This CDR3 contains 15 residues. J lost 6 bases, V lost 3 bases, and 10 bases had no gene match. The CDR3 region has the DNA TGTGCCAGCAGTTTCAGGTCTCAGGGGGAGCATGGCTACACCTTC. This codes for CASSFRSQGEHGYTF.

The V and J genes are TRBV28 and TRBJ2-1, with D unresolved. V was cut by 1 base and J by 9 bases, with 13 bases left in between. The CDR3 extends over 14 amino acids. Germline loops: CDR1 MDHEN, CDR2 SYDVKM. This chain's CDR3 is CASSLSGEWGEQFF. The CDR3 DNA follows: TGTGCCAGCAGTTTATCCGGAGAATGGGGTGAGCAGTTCTTC.

The chain recombines TRBV11-3 with TRBJ2-7; D may be TRBD2 (5 bases). This CDR3 contains 15 residues. The germline gives CDR1 SGHNT, CDR2 YENEEA. The V end lost 4 bases, the J end lost 6 bases, and 19 bases lay between the germline ends. DNA of the CDR3: TGTGCCAGCAGCTCTCCACCCGCTGGACTGGTCGAGCAGTACTTC. This codes for CASSSPPAGLVEQYF.

This clonotype was detected ten times or more. The rearrangement joins TRBV10-3 to TRBJ2-7, with TRBD2 matching 9 bases. V was pared by 6 bases and J by 6 bases, with 9 bases of the junction left unmatched. The CDR3 loop spans 14 amino acids. Germline CDR1 and CDR2: ENHRY and SYGVKD. The chain's CDR3 is CAIRAEGLASEQYF. The CDR3, as DNA: TGTGCCATCAGAGCCGAGGGACTAGCATCCGAGCAGTACTTC.

This clonotype was found a few times. This chain uses TRBV5-8 with TRBJ2-7; D is ambiguous. The CDR3 has 14 amino acids. The germline gives CDR1 SGHTS, CDR2 YDEGEE. V lost 0 bases to trimming and J lost 2 bases, with 9 bases between them. The CDR3 protein is CASSLGYSPYEQYF. CDR3 sequence (DNA): TGTGCCAGCAGCTTGGGGTACAGTCCCTACGAGCAGTACTTC.

This clonotype was picked up a small number of times. A read error may account for a junction end that differs from germline. The chain links TRBV20-1 to TRBJ2-1, with 13 bases aligning to TRBD2. Per the germline V gene, CDR1 is DFQATT and CDR2 is SNEGSKA (reference sequence). This CDR3 has 16 residues. CDR3: CSARGGLAGTYDEQFF. CDR3 nucleotide sequence: TGCAGTGCTAGAGGGGGACTAGCGGGAACCTACGATGAGCAGTTCTTC.

The V call is TRBV29-1, the J call TRBJ2-3; D gene uncertain. In germline, CDR1 is SQVTM, CDR2 ANQGSEA. The CDR3 sequence is 14 residues long. V dropped 4 bases and J dropped 6 bases, with 17 bases sitting between them. CDR3 loop: CSVGPGLDSDTQYF. The CDR3 DNA reads as TGCAGCGTTGGCCCGGGCCTTGACTCGGATACGCAGTATTTT.

This clonotype was seen a few times. This chain connects TRBV20-1 to TRBJ2-7; 8 bases are shared with TRBD1. V was pared by 8 bases and J by 5 bases, with 11 bases of the junction left unmatched. The germline CDR1 and CDR2 sequences are DFQATT and SNEGSKA (reference sequence). The CDR3 covers 13 residues. The CDR3 sequence: CSSRDRPFHEQYF. CDR3 bases: TGCAGTTCCCGGGACAGGCCTTTCCACGAGCAGTACTTC.

CDR3 residues: CASSQGGAADTQYF. The DNA of the CDR3 is TGCGCCAGCAGCCAGGGGGGAGCGGCAGATACGCAGTATTTT. The rearrangement links TRBV4-1 to TRBJ2-3, with a tentative D call TRBD2 (6 bases). This CDR3 is built from 14 residues. Trimming removed 3 bases at V and 4 bases at J, with 11 bases between. Germline V CDR1 and CDR2: MGHRA, YSYEKL.

This clonotype showed up many times. This rearrangement joins TRBV9 to TRBJ2-3; D ambiguous. The germline V gene has CDR1 SGDLS and CDR2 YYNGEE. Trimming stripped 0 bases from V and 3 bases from J, with 2 bases between. The CDR3 has 12 amino acids. The CDR3 nucleotides are TGTGCCAGCAGCGTAGCTACAGATACGCAGTATTTT. Protein product: CASSVATDTQYF.

This chain connects TRBV27 to TRBJ2-7; the D gene is possibly TRBD2 (7 bases). Trimming pared 5 bases from V and 6 bases from J, leaving 14 bases between. The V gene's germline CDR1 is MNHEY and CDR2 SMNVEV (reference sequence). The CDR3 runs 13 residues. DNA of the CDR3: TGTGCCAGCAGTCTCCAGGGGAGGGTCGAGCAGTACTTC. Translated: CASSLQGRVEQYF.

The rearrangement links TRBV4-2 to TRBJ2-2; D unclear. Germline loops: CDR1 LGHNA, CDR2 YNFKEQ. V lost 3 bases and J 6 bases, leaving 5 bases between the germline ends. The length of the CDR3 is 12 residues. The CDR3 DNA follows: TGTGCCAGCAGCCATGGCTCCGGGGAGCTGTTTTTT. Amino acid sequence: CASSHGSGELFF.

Only a few counts were recorded for this clonotype. The rearrangement links TRBV12-3 or TRBV12-4 to TRBJ1-3; possible D gene TRBD1, 5 bases. The CDR3 contains 13 residues. Trimming took 8 bases from V and 1 from J, leaving 9 bases between them. Here the CDR3 DNA reads TGTGCCAGCTGCTGGGGGTCTGGAAACACCATATATTTT. This gives the protein CASCWGSGNTIYF.

This clonotype came up a few times. The rearrangement links TRBV11-2 to TRBJ2-5; no clear D. V lost 1 base to trimming and J lost 6 bases, with 6 bases between them. The germline CDR1 and CDR2 sequences are SGHAT and FQNNGV. The CDR3 is 12 residues long. CDR3 sequence reads: CASSLGEQTQYF. DNA for the CDR3: TGTGCCAGCAGCTTAGGGGAACAGACCCAGTACTTC.

This clonotype has only a few counts. The V gene is TRBV27, the J gene TRBJ2-5; TRBD2 matches 8 bases. The ends lost 1 base at V and 0 bases at J; junction bases unmatched: 10. The CDR3 is 18 residues long. From germline, CDR1 is MNHEY and CDR2 SMNVEV (reference sequence). The CDR3 sequence: CASSLLPRGGRYQETQYF. In nucleotides, the CDR3 is TGTGCCAGCAGTTTATTACCCCGGGGGGGTCGGTACCAAGAGACCCAGTACTTC.

This clonotype came up a few times. This sequence joins TRBV27 and TRBJ2-1; 13 bases are shared with TRBD2. Germline values: CDR1 MNHEY, CDR2 SMNVEV (reference sequence). The V segment lost 7 bases and the J segment 0 bases; nucleotides outside the gene matches: 6. The CDR3 has 17 residues. This CDR3 is CASTLTSGRTSYNEQFF. The CDR3 coding sequence is TGTGCCAGCACCTTGACTAGCGGGAGGACCTCCTACAATGAGCAGTTCTTC.

V and J are TRBV12-3 or TRBV12-4 and TRBJ2-5, with TRBD1 identical over 8 bases. The V gene end was trimmed by 4 bases and the J gene end by 5 bases; junction bases not matched to a gene: 15. The CDR3 sequence is 17 residues long. Here the CDR3 reads CASSYTSDRGRLETQYF. CDR3 DNA: TGTGCCAGCAGTTACACCTCCGACAGGGGAAGGTTGGAGACCCAGTACTTC.

As DNA, the CDR3 is TGCCTCTTTTCAACCGGACAGAACTATGGCTACACCTTC. Translating gives CLFSTGQNYGYTF. V gene TRBV20-1 combines with J gene TRBJ1-2; D might be TRBD1 (6 bases). Germline V gene data show CDR1 as DFQATT and CDR2 as SNEGSKA (reference sequence). This CDR3 contains 13 residues.

The chain couples TRBV9 to TRBJ2-1, with D possibly called TRBD1 or TRBD2 (5 bases each). Germline values: CDR1 SGDLS, CDR2 YYNGEE. Trimming cost V 3 bases and J 7 bases, with 20 bases left between them. The CDR3 totals 16 residues. CDR3 coding DNA: TGTGCCAGCAGCGCCTCCTCCCGGGACGGATATAATGAGCAGTTCTTC. Translation: CASSASSRDGYNEQFF.

This clonotype was seen ten or more times. J is TRBJ1-5 and V is TRBV12-3 or TRBV12-4, with 8 bases that match TRBD1. The length of the CDR3 is 18 residues. J lost 0 bases, V lost 4 bases, and 11 bases had no gene match. Written as DNA, the CDR3 is TGTGCCAGCAGTTCTTGGACAGGGACGAATAATAGCAATCAGCCCCAGCATTTT. This gives the protein CASSSWTGTNNSNQPQHF.

This clonotype has more than one count but fewer than ten. The chain carries TRBV12-3 or TRBV12-4 and TRBJ1-2; D is uncertain. The CDR3 runs to 14 residues. The V end was cut by 5 bases, the J end by 2 bases, with 12 bases between. For the CDR3, the DNA is TGTGCCAGCAGTCTTACGACGGCCAACTATGGCTACACCTTC. Its translation: CASSLTTANYGYTF.

This clonotype was observed a few times. V gene TRBV7-2 combines with J gene TRBJ2-7, with D unresolved. Germline V gene lookup returns CDR1 SGHTA and CDR2 FQGNSA. The CDR3 contains 13 residues. Trimming cost V 2 bases and J 0 bases, with 5 bases left between them. CDR3 in DNA: TGTGCCAGCAGCTTACAACCCTCCTACGAGCAGTACTTC. This encodes CASSLQPSYEQYF.

V and J are TRBV12-3 or TRBV12-4 and TRBJ2-3; 7 nucleotides match TRBD2. The V gene end was trimmed by 6 bases and the J gene end by 5 bases; junction bases not matched to a gene: 11. The length of the CDR3 is 15 residues. In nucleotides, the CDR3 is TGTGCCAGCAGAATTTCGGGGAGGGGTGGAGATACGCAGTATTTT. Encoded protein: CASRISGRGGDTQYF.

The V call is TRBV5-1, the J call TRBJ2-3; 10 bases agree with TRBD2. This CDR3 comprises 16 residues. Per the germline V gene, CDR1 is SGHRS and CDR2 is YFSETQ. The ends lost 5 bases at V and 0 bases at J; junction bases unmatched: 6. CDR3 nucleotides: TGCGCCAGCAGTTATAGGACTAGCGGAAGCACAGATACGCAGTATTTT. Protein: CASSYRTSGSTDTQYF. The entire variable domain, with the rest obtained from reference TRBV5-1 and TRBJ2-3, is as follows: KAGVTQTPRYLIKTRGQQVTLSCSPISGHRSVSWYQQTPGQGLQFLFEYFSETQRNKGNFPGRFSGRQFSNSRSEMNVSTLELGDSALYLCASSYRTSGSTDTQYFGPGTRLTVL.

V is TRBV4-1 and J is TRBJ2-4; D is perhaps TRBD1 (6 bases). CDR3 size: 16 residues. Germline-derived CDR1 and CDR2 are MGHRA and YSYEKL. The germline V and J ends were trimmed by 0 bases and 2 bases, with 11 bases remaining between them. The CDR3 is CASSQEDRLTKNIQYF. Here the CDR3 DNA reads TGCGCCAGCAGCCAAGAGGACAGACTTACCAAAAACATTCAGTACTTC.

The genes are TRBV4-2 and TRBJ1-4; 11 bases align to TRBD1. Germline CDR1 reads LGHNA; CDR2 reads YNFKEQ. This CDR3 region has 15 residues. V was clipped by 2 bases and J by 8 bases; unmatched bases: 4. The CDR3 DNA sequence: TGTGCCAGCAGCCAAACGGACAGGGGGCCCGAAAAACTGTTTTTT. Translated, it gives CASSQTDRGPEKLFF.

This chain joins TRBV30 and TRBJ1-2; TRBD1 is a possible D gene (6 bases). Germline lookup yields CDR1 GTSNPN and CDR2 SVGIG (reference sequence). The V end lost 4 bases, the J end lost 6 bases, and 12 bases lay between the germline ends. The CDR3 consists of 12 residues. The CDR3 here is CAWTTGRNGYTF. In DNA, the CDR3 is TGTGCCTGGACCACAGGGAGAAATGGCTACACCTTC.

This clonotype has a handful of counts. V gene TRBV9 combines with J gene TRBJ2-1; 7 positions agree with TRBD2. The V gene end was trimmed by 3 bases and the J gene end by 1 base; junction bases not matched to a gene: 4. The CDR3 runs 15 residues. Looked up from germline, CDR1 is SGDLS and CDR2 is YYNGEE. CDR3 sequence reads: CASSEGGASYNEQFF. CDR3 sequence (DNA): TGTGCCAGCAGCGAGGGAGGGGCTTCCTACAATGAGCAGTTCTTC.

The CDR3 spells CASSPRAGGQFF. Here the CDR3 DNA reads TGTGCCAGCAGCCCCCGGGCGGGCGGGCAGTTCTTC. The J gene is TRBJ2-1, the V gene TRBV3-1; possible D gene TRBD2, 5 bases. Germline-derived CDR1 and CDR2 are LGHDT and YNNKEL (reference sequence). V gave up 4 bases and J gave up 12 bases, with 13 bases separating them. This CDR3 has 12 amino acids.

The chain joins TRBV10-3 to TRBJ2-6; 9 bases map to TRBD1. Per germline, CDR1 ENHRY and CDR2 SYGVKD. Trimming removed 2 bases from V and 4 bases from J; junction bases left unmatched: 3. The CDR3 sequence is 16 residues long. CDR3: CAISEDRGKGANVLTF. In nucleotides, the CDR3 is TGTGCCATCAGTGAGGACAGGGGGAAAGGGGCCAACGTCCTGACTTTC.

V gene TRBV20-1 combines with J gene TRBJ1-5; D gene unclear. Trimming took 3 bases from V and 3 from J, leaving 9 bases between them. Germline V gene data show CDR1 as DFQATT and CDR2 as SNEGSKA (reference sequence). The CDR3 consists of 13 residues. The CDR3 bases are TGCAGTGCTAGTCGGCAGATCAATCAGCCCCAGCATTTT. Amino acids: CSASRQINQPQHF.